This T cell receptor beta chain appears in the sequencing data of a study of blood T cell repertoires in COVID-19. Background on the study: Sites in the United States, Italy and Spain provided acute and convalescent COVID-19 samples. Nucleic acid was either cDNA or gDNA, and it came from T cells, B-cell-depleted T cells, or PBMCs.

As originally analysed: Reference gene primer amplification in the assay estimated nucleated cell counts. The assay was immunoSEQ multiplex PCR, and TCRdb's table has in-frame clones only and misses some. V and J calls and clone size are as listed in that table; D and trimming were resolved from the DNA. The repertoire holds about 240,000 clones, with 75% to 85% as singletons. Seattle patient enrollment occurred during active infection, with longitudinal follow-up thereafter. Trimming took off 2 bases at V and 4 bases at J, with 17 bases between the two ends. The germline gives CDR1 SGHTA, CDR2 FQGNSA. This CDR3 comprises 16 residues.

Sequences were obtained from peripheral blood. The V call is TRBV7-2, the J call TRBJ1-1, with D maybe TRBD1 (5 bases). This sequence originates from a woman over 75 with COVID-19, enrolled during active disease. The CDR3: CASSLFMSGGGTEAFF. The CDR3 DNA follows: TGTGCCAGCAGCTTATTTATGTCCGGGGGGGGCACTGAAGCTTTCTTT.